Reported below is one T cell receptor beta chain. TCR beta from blood CD8+ and CD4+ T cells was sequenced. This sample was included in a study of CD8 T cells in Susac syndrome. V was trimmed by 8 bases and J by 0 bases, leaving 14 bases between them. The CDR3 loop spans 15 amino acids. An input of about 0.5 to 1 ug of RNA was subjected to reverse transcription using random hexamers. One entry per CDR3 protein, called by TCRdb with MiXCR from the immunoSEQ multiplex PCR reads. This sample has about 240,000 distinct CDR3 sequences, with almost 97% found just once. The TCR was taken from a human donor with Susac syndrome. The chain is built from TRBV12-3 or TRBV12-4 and TRBJ2-1, with D hard to call. What was sequenced was CD4+ T cells from PBMCs. The CDR3 reads CASLPAKTSYNEQFF. CDR3 bases: TGTGCCAGCCTTCCGGCTAAGACCTCCTACAATGAGCAGTTCTTC.